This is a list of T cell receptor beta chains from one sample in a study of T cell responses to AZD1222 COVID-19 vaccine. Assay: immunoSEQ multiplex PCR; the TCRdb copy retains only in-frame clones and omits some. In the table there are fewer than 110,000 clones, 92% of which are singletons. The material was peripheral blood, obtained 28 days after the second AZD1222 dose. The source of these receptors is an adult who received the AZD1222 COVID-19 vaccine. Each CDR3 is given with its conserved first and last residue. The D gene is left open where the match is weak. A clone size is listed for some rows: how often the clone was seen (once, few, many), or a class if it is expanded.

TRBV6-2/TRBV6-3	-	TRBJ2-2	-	TGTGCCAGCAGTTACGGGCGGTTCTACACCGGGGAGCTGTTTTTT	CASSYGRFYTGELFF
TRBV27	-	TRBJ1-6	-	TGTGCCAGCAGTTTAAGGGAAGGGGATTTACCCCTCCACTTT	CASSLREGDLPLHF
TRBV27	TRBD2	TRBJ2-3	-	TGTGCCAGCAGTTTATTGAGCGGGGGGGCAGATACGCAGTATTTT	CASSLLSGGADTQYF
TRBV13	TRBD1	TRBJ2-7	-	TGTGCCAGCAGCTATGGACAGGAGTCCTACGAGCAGTACTTC	CASSYGQESYEQYF
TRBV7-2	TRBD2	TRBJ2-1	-	TGTGCCAGCAGACTAGCGGGGAGGAACTACAATGAGCAGTTCTTC	CASRLAGRNYNEQFF
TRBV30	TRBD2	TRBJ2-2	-	TGTGCCTACCGGGAGCTAGCGGGAGACACCGGGGAGCTGTTTTTT	CAYRELAGDTGELFF
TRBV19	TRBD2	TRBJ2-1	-	TGTGCCAGCCGGGGACTAGCGGACTCCTACAATGAGCAGTTCTTC	CASRGLADSYNEQFF
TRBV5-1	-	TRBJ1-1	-	TGCGCCAGCAGCTTGGGAGGGGGGAGAGGCACTGAAGCTTTCTTT	CASSLGGGRGTEAFF
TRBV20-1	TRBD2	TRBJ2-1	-	TGCAGTGCTAGTGTCTCTAGCGGGATCAATGAGCAGTTCTTC	CSASVSSGINEQFF
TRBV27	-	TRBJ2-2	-	TGTGCCAGCAGCTGGACCGGAGTTACCGGGGAGCTGTTTTTT	CASSWTGVTGELFF
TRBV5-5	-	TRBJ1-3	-	TGTGCCAGCAGCCCCGGGGGTTCCGGGAGTGGAAACACCATATATTTT	CASSPGGSGSGNTIYF
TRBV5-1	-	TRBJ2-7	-	TGCGCCAGCAGCTTGGCCAATTCCCCCCGTCGACAGCGGGTTGCCTACGAGCAGTACTTC	CASSLANSPRRQRVAYEQYF
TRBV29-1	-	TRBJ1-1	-	TGCAGCGTCGAGACCCCACGGGGCTCGGACACTGAAGCTTTCTTT	CSVETPRGSDTEAFF
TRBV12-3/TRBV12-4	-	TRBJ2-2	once	TGTGCCAGCAGTTTCAACACCGGGGAGCTGTTTTTT	CASSFNTGELFF
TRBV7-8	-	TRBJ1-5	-	TGTGCCAGCAGCTTAGTGGGAGCCCTTAGCAATCAGCCCCAGCATTTT	CASSLVGALSNQPQHF
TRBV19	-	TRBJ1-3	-	TGTGCCAGTAGTATTGCAAACAGGTTGGCGGGCTCTGGAAACACCATATATTTT	CASSIANRLAGSGNTIYF
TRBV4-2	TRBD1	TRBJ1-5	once	TGTGCCAGCAGCCAAGCCAATCGGGGACAGTACAATCAGCCCCAGCATTTT	CASSQANRGQYNQPQHF
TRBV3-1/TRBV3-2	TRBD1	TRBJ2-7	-	TGTGCCAGCAGCCAAGTCGGACAGGGGGACGAGCAGTACTTC	CASSQVGQGDEQYF
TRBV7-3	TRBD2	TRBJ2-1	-	TGTGCCAGCAGCCCCACGCCTCTAGCGGGGGCCTTCTCCTACAATGAGCAGTTCTTC	CASSPTPLAGAFSYNEQFF
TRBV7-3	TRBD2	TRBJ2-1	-	TGTGCCAGCAGCTCCAGGTTTGGACTAGCGGTAAACAATGAGCAGTTCTTC	CASSSRFGLAVNNEQFF
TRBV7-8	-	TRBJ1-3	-	TGTGCCAGCAGCTTAAAACGGGTGGGGGGGCCCATTAGTACTGGAAACACCATATATTTT	CASSLKRVGGPISTGNTIYF
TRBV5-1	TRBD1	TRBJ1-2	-	TGCGCCAGCAGCTTGGGACAGGGGAACTATGGCTACACCTTC	CASSLGQGNYGYTF
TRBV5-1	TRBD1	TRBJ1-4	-	TGCGCCAGCGGATTCAAAGGGGGCACCGGTGAAAAACTGTTTTTT	CASGFKGGTGEKLFF
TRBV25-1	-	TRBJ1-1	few	TGTGCCAGCAGGGACCACACTGAAGCTTTCTTT	CASRDHTEAFF
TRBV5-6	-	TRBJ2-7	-	TGTGCCAGCAGTGTTTCCCTACGAGCACGGCAGTACTTC	CASSVSLRARQYF
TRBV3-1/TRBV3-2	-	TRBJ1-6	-	TGTGCCAGCAGCCAAGATCAAGCAGGGCTGGGCTCACCCCTCCACTTT	CASSQDQAGLGSPLHF
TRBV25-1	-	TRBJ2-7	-	TGTGCCAGCAGCGCACACAACGGGGGACACGAGCAGTACTTC	CASSAHNGGHEQYF
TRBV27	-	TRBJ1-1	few	TGTGCCAGCAGACTCTCCGGTTCCCCGGGTACTGAAGCTTTCTTT	CASRLSGSPGTEAFF
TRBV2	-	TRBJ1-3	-	TGTGCCAGCAGTGAATGGCTTGGGGGCACCTCTGGAAACACCATATATTTT	CASSEWLGGTSGNTIYF
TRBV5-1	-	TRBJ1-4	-	TGCGCCAGCAGCCCGGACCCTGGGGGTGAAAAACTGTTTTTT	CASSPDPGGEKLFF
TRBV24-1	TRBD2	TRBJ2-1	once	TGTGCCACCAGTGAGGGAAGCGGGGTCTCCTACAATGAGCAGTTCTTC	CATSEGSGVSYNEQFF
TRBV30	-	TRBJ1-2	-	TGTGCCTCCCTCGACAGTGGGAGCTATGGCTACACCTTC	CASLDSGSYGYTF
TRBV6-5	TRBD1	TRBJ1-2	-	TGTGCCAGCAACGGAGGGGGCGTCTATGGCTACACCTTC	CASNGGGVYGYTF
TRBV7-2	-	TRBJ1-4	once	TGTGCCAGCAGTTTAGAGCCCCTGGGGTCTGAAAAACTGTTTTTT	CASSLEPLGSEKLFF
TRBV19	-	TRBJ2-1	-	TGTGCCAGTACGCAGCGTCGGGCTAATGAGCAGTTCTTC	CASTQRRANEQFF
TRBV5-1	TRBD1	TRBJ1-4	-	TGCGCCAGCAGCTCAGAGGGACGGACAGGGGGAGGTGAAAAACTGTTTTTT	CASSSEGRTGGGEKLFF
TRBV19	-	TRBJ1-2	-	TGTGCCAGTAGTATAAGGGGAATTGTCAACTATGGCTACACCTTC	CASSIRGIVNYGYTF
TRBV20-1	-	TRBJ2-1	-	TGCAGTGCTAGTTTTCCCCTAGGAGTATCCTACAATGAGCAGTTCTTC	CSASFPLGVSYNEQFF
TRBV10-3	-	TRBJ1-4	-	TGTGCCATCAGTGCTGACGACGGTCTCAATGAAAAACTGTTTTTT	CAISADDGLNEKLFF
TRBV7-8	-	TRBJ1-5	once	TGTGCCAGCAGCTTAGGGGCCCTCAATCAGCCCCAGCATTTT	CASSLGALNQPQHF
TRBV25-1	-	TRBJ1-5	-	TGTGCCAGCAGTGGGGACAACAATCAGCCCCAGCATTTT	CASSGDNNQPQHF
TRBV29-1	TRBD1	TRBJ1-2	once	TGCAGCGTTGAGGACAGGGGTTTGTATGGCTACACCTTC	CSVEDRGLYGYTF
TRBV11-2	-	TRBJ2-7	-	TGTGCCAGCAGCTTAGACTCGGGGTTCTACGAGCAGTACTTC	CASSLDSGFYEQYF
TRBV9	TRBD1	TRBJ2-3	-	TGTGCCAGCAGCGTAGTCCCCTCGACAGGGGATACGCAGTATTTT	CASSVVPSTGDTQYF
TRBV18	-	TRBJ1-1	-	TGTGCCAGCTCACTGTGGGCAGAGGGGAACACTGAAGCTTTCTTT	CASSLWAEGNTEAFF
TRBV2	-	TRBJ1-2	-	TGTGCCAGCACTCCGGACACAAGATATGGCTACACCTTC	CASTPDTRYGYTF
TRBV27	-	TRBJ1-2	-	TGTGCCAGCAGTCGCCGGGACCGAAACTATGGCTACACCTTC	CASSRRDRNYGYTF
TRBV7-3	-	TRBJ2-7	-	TGTGCCAGCAGCTTTCTACCGGGGTACGAGCAGTACTTC	CASSFLPGYEQYF
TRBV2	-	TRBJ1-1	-	TGTGCCAGCAGTGAGGGCGGGGACACTGAAGCTTTCTTT	CASSEGGDTEAFF
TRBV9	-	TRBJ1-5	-	TGTGCCAGCAGCTCCGGAGTTAGCAATCAGCCCCAGCATTTT	CASSSGVSNQPQHF
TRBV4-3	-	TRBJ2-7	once	TGCGCCAGCAGCCAAGATCTAACTAGATCCTCCTACGAGCAGTACTTC	CASSQDLTRSSYEQYF
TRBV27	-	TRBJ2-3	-	TGTGCCAGCAGATTCGGCGATACGCAGTATTTT	CASRFGDTQYF
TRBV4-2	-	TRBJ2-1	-	TGTGCCAGCAGCCAAGATTCCCCTGTGCGGGAGAGGGGGTACAATGAGCAGTTCTTC	CASSQDSPVRERGYNEQFF
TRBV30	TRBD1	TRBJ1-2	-	TGTGCCTGGAGTAAAGGGACAGGCGCTGGTTACACCTTC	CAWSKGTGAGYTF
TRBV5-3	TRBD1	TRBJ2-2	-	TGTGCCAGAAGCCCAACCCCAACAGGGGGACCGAACACCGGGGAGCTGTTTTTT	CARSPTPTGGPNTGELFF